The present T cell receptor (beta chain) was sequenced within a study of PD-L1 blockade in urothelial cancer. Study-wide background: At 3 weeks (second dose) and 6 weeks after starting treatment, blood was analyzed.

This CDR3 spans 14 amino acids. The V gene end was trimmed by 9 bases and the J gene end by 0 bases; junction bases not matched to a gene: 7. Germline lookup yields CDR1 SNHLY and CDR2 FYNNEI. Time point given: pretreatment peripheral blood. The assay was immunoSEQ multiplex PCR, and TCRdb's table has in-frame clones only and misses some. Of about 53,000 clones in the sample, roughly 85% were seen once. The rearrangement joins TRBV2 to TRBJ2-7; 8 bases are shared with TRBD1. The material was PBMCs, obtained around atezolizumab (anti-PD-L1) treatment. The source is a woman aged 55-69 years with urothelial cancer. The CDR3 DNA sequence: TGTGCCAGTAATGGACAGGGCCACTCCTACGAGCAGTACTTC. Translated: CASNGQGHSYEQYF.